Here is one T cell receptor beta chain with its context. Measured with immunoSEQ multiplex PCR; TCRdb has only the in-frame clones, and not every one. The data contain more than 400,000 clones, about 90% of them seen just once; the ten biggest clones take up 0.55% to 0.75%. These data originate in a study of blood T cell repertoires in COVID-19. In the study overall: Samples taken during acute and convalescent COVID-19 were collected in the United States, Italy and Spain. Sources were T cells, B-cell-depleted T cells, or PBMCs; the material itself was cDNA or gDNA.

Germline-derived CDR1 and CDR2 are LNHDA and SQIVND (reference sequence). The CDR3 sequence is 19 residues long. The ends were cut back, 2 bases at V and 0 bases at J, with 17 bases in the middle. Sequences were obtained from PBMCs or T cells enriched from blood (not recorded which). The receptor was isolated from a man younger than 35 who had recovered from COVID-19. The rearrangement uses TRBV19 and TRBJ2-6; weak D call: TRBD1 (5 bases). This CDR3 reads CASSINYSWGSSGANVLTF. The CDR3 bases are TGTGCCAGTAGTATAAATTACAGTTGGGGCAGCTCTGGGGCCAACGTCCTGACTTTC.